The 13 T cell receptor beta chains listed next were all sequenced from one sample in a study of Ad26.COV2.S vaccination and SARS-CoV-2 variants. As to treatment: about 20 received Ad26.COV2.S at low or high dose, single or two shots; about 5 received placebo; per-sample allocation not given. Sampling occurred on day 63 after the first vaccine or placebo injection. Some clones are missing from TCRdb's copy, which holds only in-frame ones; the method was immunoSEQ multiplex PCR. Of about 470,000 clones listed, 80% to 95% are singletons. The sequencing used peripheral blood, collected in a trial of Ad26.COV2.S vaccine versus placebo. These receptors all come from a person between 18 and 59 years old who received the Ad26.COV2.S COVID-19 vaccine or a placebo.

Concerning this clone: Compared with germline, one end of the junction differs, possibly owing to a read error. This specimen includes other DNA sequences encoding the same CDR3. The gene calls are TRBV12-5 and TRBJ1-1; the D is unclear. The germline V gene has CDR1 LGHNT and CDR2 FRNRAP. CDR3 length: 13 amino acids. CDR3 loop: CASGFQLNTEAFF. The CDR3 DNA reads as TGTGCTAGTGGTTTCCAGTTGAACACTGAGGCTTTCTTT. Using reference TRBV12-5 and TRBJ1-1 for the parts outside the CDR3, the full variable domain is DARVTQTPRHKVTEMGQEVTMRCQPILGHNTVFWYRQTMMQGLELLAYFRNRAPLDDSGMPKDRFSAEMPDATLATLKIQPSEPRDSAVYFCASGFQLNTEAFFGQGTRLTVV.

This clone was seen just once. The V and J genes are TRBV19 and TRBJ2-2; D possibly uses TRBD1 or TRBD2 (6 bases each). The germline V gene has CDR1 LNHDA and CDR2 SQIVND (reference sequence). V dropped 5 bases and J dropped 6 bases, with 16 bases sitting between them. The CDR3 has 15 residues. CDR3 amino acids: CASSPLTGAPGELFF. The CDR3 DNA sequence: TGTGCCAGTAGTCCCCTCACGGGGGCTCCCGGGGAGCTGTTTTTT.

A few counts support this clone. The chain has TRBV19 and TRBJ2-1, with 13 bases that match TRBD2. The CDR3 has 17 residues. Unmatched junction bases numbered 7, after V lost 7 bases and J lost 1 base. Germline lookup yields CDR1 LNHDA and CDR2 SQIVND (reference sequence). CDR3 loop: CASTTTGLAGSYNEQFF. CDR3 in DNA: TGTGCCAGTACGACCACGGGACTAGCGGGATCCTACAATGAGCAGTTCTTC.

This clone was detected a few times. The V and J genes are TRBV7-9 and TRBJ2-2; D unresolved. From germline, CDR1 is SEHNR and CDR2 FQNEAQ (reference sequence). The V and J ends lost 10 bases and 4 bases respectively, with 10 bases between them. This CDR3 region has 12 residues. In DNA, the CDR3 is TGTGCCACCGAGGAATCCACCGGGGAGCTGTTTTTT. It translates to CATEESTGELFF.

This clone was seen just once. The chain employs TRBV7-9 and TRBJ2-2; no definite D call. Germline values: CDR1 SEHNR, CDR2 FQNEAQ (reference sequence). Trimming removed 2 bases from V and 4 bases from J, with 14 bases in between. This CDR3 is 16 amino acids long. CDR3 sequence reads: CASSLPPFGGTGELFF. In DNA form, the CDR3 reads TGTGCCAGCAGCTTACCCCCCTTTGGCGGCACCGGGGAGCTGTTTTTT.

The genes are TRBV4-2 and TRBJ1-5; D is unresolved. Deletions cut 0 bases from V and 7 bases from J, with 13 bases between. The CDR3 runs to 15 residues. Germline CDR1 LGHNA, CDR2 YNFKEQ. The CDR3 DNA reads as TGTGCCAGCAGCCAAGATTTGGAGTCTGTGCAGCCCCAGCATTTT. This translates into CASSQDLESVQPQHF.

The chain uses TRBV7-9 and TRBJ2-6; the D is unclear. Per the germline V gene, CDR1 is SEHNR and CDR2 is FQNEAQ (reference sequence). The CDR3 spans 18 residues. V lost 0 bases, J lost 0 bases, and 12 bases lay in between. This CDR3 reads CASSLAPRVLSGANVLTF. The CDR3 bases are TGTGCCAGCAGCTTAGCGCCCCGGGTTCTCTCTGGGGCCAACGTCCTGACTTTC.

The gene calls are TRBV28 and TRBJ2-7, with 7 bases that match TRBD2. Germline V gene lookup returns CDR1 MDHEN and CDR2 SYDVKM. This CDR3 region has 15 residues. J was trimmed by 0 bases and V by 6 bases; bases with no gene match: 8. Here the CDR3 DNA reads TGTGCCAGCAGCTCCAGCGGGGCGGCCTCCTACGAGCAGTACTTC. It encodes CASSSSGAASYEQYF.

The chain has TRBV4-2 and TRBJ2-3; unclear D gene. The CDR3 contains 16 residues. Per the germline V gene, CDR1 is LGHNA and CDR2 is YNFKEQ. The V and J ends lost 0 bases and 1 base respectively, with 11 bases between them. The CDR3 bases are TGTGCCAGCAGCCAAGAGTGGCAGTACGGCACAGATACGCAGTATTTT. Amino acids: CASSQEWQYGTDTQYF.

The J gene is TRBJ2-7, the V gene TRBV6-2 or TRBV6-3; D gene uncertain. Trimming took off 5 bases at V and 4 bases at J, with 12 bases between the two ends. CDR1 is MNHEY, CDR2 SVGEGT, per germline. There are 13 residues in the CDR3. CDR3 protein: CASSRTGPYEQYF. CDR3 DNA sequence: TGTGCCAGCAGTCGGACCGGGCCTTACGAGCAGTACTTC.

The chain has TRBV30 and TRBJ1-5; no clear D gene. The CDR3 length is 14 residues. V was pared by 1 base and J by 3 bases, with 10 bases between. Germline V gene sequence: CDR1 GTSNPN, CDR2 SVGIG (reference sequence). DNA of the CDR3: TGTGCCTGGAGTGCAGGCCATGACAATCAGCCCCAGCATTTT. This gives the protein CAWSAGHDNQPQHF.

This clone was picked up one time. This chain joins TRBV27 and TRBJ2-2; TRBD1 matches at 8 bases. Trimming removed 7 bases from V and 5 bases from J; junction bases left unmatched: 9. This CDR3 has 15 residues. Germline CDR1 reads MNHEY; CDR2 reads SMNVEV (reference sequence). Written as DNA, the CDR3 is TGTGCCAGCACGAAGGCAGGGGGCATGACCGGGGAGCTGTTTTTT. Translating it yields CASTKAGGMTGELFF.

This chain connects TRBV13 to TRBJ2-3; D not resolved. The CDR3 length is 16 residues. V was trimmed by 5 bases and J by 3 bases, leaving 18 bases between them. The germline gives CDR1 PRHDT, CDR2 FYEKMQ (reference sequence). This CDR3 is CASSATGSQYTDTQYF. CDR3 bases: TGTGCCAGCAGCGCAACCGGGTCGCAATATACAGATACGCAGTATTTT.